Each of the 6 T cell receptor beta chains below was sequenced from the same sample in a study of blood T cells in healthy people across ages (dated by TCRdb to the mid-2010s). The library was produced with 5' RACE. Instrument used: Illumina HiSeq 2500. A second PCR of about 6 to 12 cycles was performed with a sample-barcoded 5' primer and a J-beta primer mix. TCRdb reprocessed the public reads (quality trimming at Q25 with fastp, clone calling with MiXCR) and kept in-frame beta chains. Here each entry gathers all rows of one CDR3 protein and keeps the most common genes and DNA. This sample comprises approximately 1.5 million distinct CDR3 sequences, about 31% of them detected only once. The leading ten clones occupy about 10% of the sample. The sequenced sample was blood. These receptors all come from a young woman in good health.

About this clonotype itself: One end of the junction is discordant with germline, which a read error may explain. The chain is built from TRBV5-5 and TRBJ1-5, with 10 bases matching TRBD1. The CDR3 spans 14 residues. Germline CDR1 and CDR2: SGHKS and YYEKEE (reference sequence). The CDR3 DNA reads as TGTACCAGCAGCACCGGGACAGGGGATCAGCCCCAGCATTTT. Translated: CTSSTGTGDQPQHF.

The rearrangement joins TRBV25-1 to TRBJ2-7, with 14 bases that match TRBD2. With 5 bases clipped from V and 5 bases from J, the junction kept 17 bases outside the gene matches. This CDR3 region has 19 residues. Per the germline V gene, CDR1 is MGHDK and CDR2 is SYGVNS. The CDR3 region is CASSPERGLAGAKRNEQYF. As DNA, the CDR3 is TGTGCCAGCAGTCCCGAGAGGGGACTAGCGGGAGCGAAACGAAACGAGCAGTACTTC.

The chain couples TRBV7-9 to TRBJ1-1; possibly TRBD1 for D (5 bases). The germline V gene has CDR1 SEHNR and CDR2 FQNEAQ (reference sequence). Trimming removed 5 bases at V and 7 bases at J, with 26 bases between. The CDR3 contains 17 residues. CDR3 in amino acids: CASSPRNRAGGGGEAFF. CDR3 in DNA: TGTGCCAGCAGCCCACGAAACCGGGCCGGCGGTGGGGGTGAAGCTTTCTTT.

In this sample, this clonotype turned up a few times. J is TRBJ2-7 and V is TRBV20-1, with 7 bases lining up with TRBD2. In germline, CDR1 is DFQATT, CDR2 SNEGSKA (reference sequence). Trimming removed 2 bases from V and 3 bases from J; junction bases left unmatched: 4. CDR3 length: 13 amino acids. The CDR3 nucleotides read TGCAGTGCTAGAAGCGGGAATGGCTACGAGCAGTACTTC. Its translation is CSARSGNGYEQYF.

About this clonotype itself: A much larger clone lies one base from this, so it may be a read error. The genes are TRBV6-5 and TRBJ2-7; D may match TRBD1 or TRBD2 (6 bases each). The CDR3 runs 15 residues. V gave up 6 bases and J gave up 12 bases, with 27 bases separating them. The germline V gene has CDR1 MNHEY and CDR2 SVGAGI. Here the CDR3 DNA reads TGTGCCAGCAGGGGGTCGGGGGCCAGATTAGAGACCCGGTACTTC. Translation: CASRGSGARLETRYF.

This clonotype was seen only a few times. J is TRBJ1-5 and V is TRBV7-9; D perhaps matches TRBD1 (5 bases). Germline V gene sequence: CDR1 SEHNR, CDR2 FQNEAQ (reference sequence). The CDR3 consists of 13 residues. V shed 6 bases and J shed 9 bases, with 15 bases lying between them. CDR3 nucleotide sequence: TGTGCCAGCAGTACAGGAGAACTAATGCCCCAGCATTTT. This sequence encodes CASSTGELMPQHF.